One and the same sample provided the 24 T cell receptor beta chains below, sequenced in a study of blood T cells in healthy people across ages. It was with a sample-barcoded 5' primer and a J-beta primer mix that a second PCR of about 7 to 12 cycles was run. Using its own MiXCR run on the 5' RACE reads, TCRdb lists one record per CDR3 protein. Of 1,800,000 or so distinct CDR3 sequences in the sample, about two fifths were seen once. Sequencing was carried out using blood. These receptors all stem from a human donor in good health.

This clonotype has more than one count but fewer than ten. The chain recombines TRBV9 with TRBJ2-1; TRBD1 matches at 8 bases. After removal of 3 bases from V and 0 bases from J, the junction contained 8 bases not matched to a gene. This CDR3 is 17 amino acids long. Germline CDR1 reads SGDLS; CDR2 reads YYNGEE. CDR3 residues: CASSGNPGQASYNEQFF. The CDR3 DNA sequence: TGTGCCAGCAGCGGTAACCCGGGACAGGCCTCCTACAATGAGCAGTTCTTC.

This chain links TRBV29-1 with TRBJ1-2; 10 bases map to TRBD1. Trimming cost V 5 bases and J 7 bases; bases outside gene matches: 10. From germline, CDR1 is SQVTM and CDR2 ANQGSEA. The CDR3 is 14 residues long. The CDR3 loop is CSVLTGGLGSGYTF. CDR3 nucleotides: TGCAGCGTTCTGACAGGGGGCCTCGGTTCTGGCTACACCTTC.

The rearrangement joins TRBV5-1 to TRBJ1-1; D ambiguous. This CDR3 has 13 residues. Per germline, CDR1 SGHRS and CDR2 YFSETQ. Trimming took off 3 bases at V and 6 bases at J, with 12 bases between the two ends. As DNA, the CDR3 is TGCGCCAGCAGCTCGGCCCTGGGCGCTGAAGCTTTCTTT. This codes for CASSSALGAEAFF.

As to this clonotype: The junction departs from the called germline gene at one end, perhaps through a read error. V usage is TRBV28 and J usage is TRBJ2-7, with a weak D call TRBD2 (6 bases). The CDR3 is 14 amino acids. Germline loops: CDR1 MDHEN, CDR2 SYDVKM. The chain's CDR3 is CASSSRLGEDEQYF. CDR3 nucleotide sequence: TGTGCCAGCAGTTCCAGGTTGGGGGAGGACGAGCAGTATTTC.

This clonotype was detected a few times. The rearrangement uses TRBV5-1 and TRBJ2-3; the D gene could be TRBD1 or TRBD2 (5 bases each). CDR3 size: 14 residues. Germline V gene data show CDR1 as SGHRS and CDR2 as YFSETQ. The V end was cut by 7 bases, the J end by 1 base, with 13 bases between. CDR3 region: CASHGGRGTDTQYF. CDR3 sequence (DNA): TGCGCCAGCCATGGGGGTCGGGGCACAGATACGCAGTATTTT.

This clonotype was detected many times. The chain employs TRBV5-1 and TRBJ2-4; TRBD1 might be the D (6 bases). V shed 0 bases and J shed 0 bases, with 16 bases lying between them. The CDR3 runs 18 residues. From germline, CDR1 is SGHRS and CDR2 YFSETQ. CDR3 in DNA: TGCGCCAGCAGCTTGGAAGGGACATCTACAATAGCCAAAAACATTCAGTACTTC. This gives the protein CASSLEGTSTIAKNIQYF.

The V and J genes are TRBV20-1 and TRBJ1-2; tentative D call: TRBD1 (6 bases). CDR3 length equals 14 residues. The V end was cut by 4 bases, the J end by 7 bases, with 19 bases between. The germline CDR1 and CDR2 sequences are DFQATT and SNEGSKA (reference sequence). The CDR3 protein is CSAIGGAGVRGYTF. DNA for the CDR3: TGCAGTGCTATAGGGGGGGCAGGAGTGCGTGGCTACACCTTC.

This clonotype has only one observation. The chain uses TRBV20-1 and TRBJ1-2; D not resolved. The CDR3 contains 12 residues. Germline V gene lookup returns CDR1 DFQATT and CDR2 SNEGSKA (reference sequence). The CDR3 DNA reads TGCACGGTTGAGCAAGCTAACTATGGCTACACCTTC. The encoded protein is CTVEQANYGYTF.

The gene calls are TRBV7-2 and TRBJ2-1; D is possibly TRBD1 (6 bases). The V end lost 5 bases, the J end lost 7 bases, and 18 bases lay between the germline ends. The CDR3 sequence is 15 residues long. Germline CDR1 SGHTA, CDR2 FQGNSA. In nucleotides, the CDR3 is TGTGCCAGCAGCGTAGTTTTGGGCAGGGGAAATGAGCAGTTCTTC. Its translation is CASSVVLGRGNEQFF.

Turning to this clonotype: This may be a read error, as it is one base from a much larger clone. This sequence joins TRBV20-1 and TRBJ2-7; D perhaps matches TRBD2 (6 bases). Per germline, CDR1 DFQATT and CDR2 SNEGSKA (reference sequence). The CDR3 length is 14 residues. This CDR3 is CSASFSRAGNEQDF. CDR3 in DNA: TGCAGTGCTAGCTTCAGTCGTGCGGGAAACGAGCAGGACTTC.

The chain links TRBV6-5 to TRBJ1-5, with D unclear. Trimming took off 6 bases at V and 0 bases at J, with 12 bases between the two ends. Germline CDR1 MNHEY, CDR2 SVGAGI. This CDR3 spans 15 amino acids. This CDR3 reads CASSHYRDSNQPQHF. In DNA, the CDR3 is TGTGCCAGCAGCCACTACAGAGATAGCAATCAGCCCCAGCATTTT.

This clonotype has a handful of counts. The chain couples TRBV4-3 to TRBJ2-5, with TRBD2 as a possible D gene (7 bases). Germline CDR1 and CDR2: LGHNA and YSLEER. Between the trimmed V and J ends, which lost 1 base and 5 bases, there was a span of 17 bases. The CDR3 is made up of 16 amino acids. The CDR3 spells CASSQVTGRAGETQYF. The CDR3 nucleotides are TGCGCCAGCAGCCAAGTAACAGGGAGGGCCGGGGAGACCCAGTACTTC.

This rearrangement joins TRBV7-3 to TRBJ2-3; 8 bases are shared with TRBD1. Germline loops: CDR1 SGHTA, CDR2 FQGTGA. There are 13 residues in the CDR3. V shed 5 bases and J 5 bases; nucleotides not matched to a gene: 3. CDR3 region: CASSTQGEDTQYF. In nucleotides, the CDR3 is TGTGCCAGCAGCACACAGGGGGAAGATACGCAGTATTTT.

The chain has TRBV20-1 and TRBJ2-4; possibly TRBD1 or TRBD2 for D (5 bases each). From germline, CDR1 is DFQATT and CDR2 SNEGSKA (reference sequence). The CDR3 contains 13 residues. The V end was cut by 0 bases, the J end by 9 bases, with 12 bases between. CDR3 sequence reads: CSARDGVQGIQYF. The CDR3 nucleotides read TGCAGTGCTAGAGACGGGGTTCAGGGCATTCAGTACTTC.

On this clonotype: The junction and the germline gene differ at one end; a read error may be behind it. The rearrangement joins TRBV5-1 to TRBJ2-4; D might be TRBD1 (6 bases). The J call may be incorrect, as the DNA end agrees better with TRBJ2-7. Germline CDR1 SGHRS, CDR2 YFSETQ. This CDR3 comprises 15 residues. Written as DNA, the CDR3 is TGCACCAGCAGCTTGGAGTACAGGGCTAGATACGAGCAGTACTTC. Translation: CTSSLEYRARYEQYF.

This clonotype showed up just a few times. V usage is TRBV7-9 and J usage is TRBJ2-7; 9 positions match TRBD1. Germline assignment: CDR1 SEHNR and CDR2 FQNEAQ (reference sequence). The ends lost 2 bases at V and 9 bases at J; junction bases unmatched: 5. There are 13 residues in the CDR3. CDR3 bases: TGTGCCAGCAGCTTAAGGGGACAGGGAGCGCAGTACTTC. This gives the protein CASSLRGQGAQYF.

This clonotype was found a few times. The chain employs TRBV28 and TRBJ2-6, with 7 nucleotides matching TRBD2. CDR1 is MDHEN, CDR2 SYDVKM, per germline. The CDR3 totals 15 residues. J was trimmed by 2 bases and V by 5 bases; bases with no gene match: 3. As DNA, the CDR3 is TGTGCCAGCAGTGGGGGGGGTACTGGGGCCAACGTCCTGACTTTC. Its protein is CASSGGGTGANVLTF.

This clonotype was recorded a few times. The J gene is TRBJ2-1, the V gene TRBV24-1; 8 bases fit TRBD1. CDR3 length: 16 amino acids. J gave up 4 bases and V 1 base, and 5 bases lay outside the gene matches. The germline V gene encodes CDR1 KGHDR and CDR2 SFDVKD. The CDR3 bases are TGTGCCACCAGTGATTTTAACAGGGGGTTGTACAATGAGCAGTTCTTC. It yields the protein CATSDFNRGLYNEQFF.

This clonotype was detected only once. The chain combines TRBV29-1 with TRBJ2-7; TRBD1 matches 10 bases. After removal of 7 bases from V and 5 bases from J, the junction contained 5 bases not matched to a gene. CDR1 SQVTM and CDR2 ANQGSEA come from the germline V gene. The CDR3 totals 12 residues. The CDR3 DNA is TGCAGCGGCCAGGGACAGGGGAACGAGCAGTACTTC. Translated, it gives CSGQGQGNEQYF.

This rearrangement joins TRBV20-1 to TRBJ2-4, with D hard to call. The CDR3 runs to 13 residues. In germline, CDR1 is DFQATT, CDR2 SNEGSKA (reference sequence). V was pared by 5 bases and J by 8 bases, with 16 bases between. The CDR3 loop reads CSARKVGGDIQYF. CDR3 DNA: TGCAGTGCTCGGAAAGTGGGTGGGGACATTCAGTACTTC.

V gene TRBV6-1 combines with J gene TRBJ2-1, with TRBD2 identical over 8 bases. V lost 6 bases to trimming and J lost 6 bases; unmatched junction nucleotides: 10. CDR3 length: 15 residues. Germline V gene sequence: CDR1 MNHNS, CDR2 SASEGT. The DNA of the CDR3 is TGTGCCAGCAGGAACCCGGGACTAGGTGGCAATGAGCAGTTCTTC. Protein: CASRNPGLGGNEQFF.

This clonotype has just one count. The CDR3 coding sequence is TGTGCCAGCAGCTTCCTTGTAGTGGGCGATGAGCAGTTCTTC. It translates to CASSFLVVGDEQFF. This rearrangement joins TRBV7-9 to TRBJ2-1; D is unclear. CDR3 length: 14 amino acids. Germline CDR1 reads SEHNR; CDR2 reads FQNEAQ (reference sequence). The V end lost 3 bases, the J end lost 8 bases, and 14 bases lay between the germline ends.

This chain joins TRBV20-1 and TRBJ2-5; 7 nucleotides align to TRBD1. The better agreement between TRBJ2-7 and the DNA end casts doubt on the J call. The CDR3 totals 14 residues. Germline V lookup: CDR1 DFQATT, CDR2 SNEGSKA (reference sequence). DNA for the CDR3: TGCAGTGCTGAACGTACAGGGGACTCCTACGAGCAGTACTTC. Encoded protein: CSAERTGDSYEQYF.

J is TRBJ2-3 and V is TRBV19, with 7 nucleotides matching TRBD2. Germline V gene lookup returns CDR1 LNHDA and CDR2 SQIVND (reference sequence). The CDR3 covers 15 residues. The V gene end was trimmed by 3 bases and the J gene end by 5 bases; junction bases not matched to a gene: 8. The CDR3 spells CASSISGVGIDTQYF. CDR3 nucleotides: TGTGCCAGTAGTATCAGCGGGGTTGGTATAGATACGCAGTATTTT. Full variable domain (remainder filled in from reference TRBV19 and TRBJ2-3): DGGITQSPKYLFRKEGQNVTLSCEQNLNHDAMYWYRQDPGQGLRLIYYSQIVNDFQKGDIAEGYSVSREKKESFPLTVTSAQKNPTAFYLCASSISGVGIDTQYFGPGTRLTVL.